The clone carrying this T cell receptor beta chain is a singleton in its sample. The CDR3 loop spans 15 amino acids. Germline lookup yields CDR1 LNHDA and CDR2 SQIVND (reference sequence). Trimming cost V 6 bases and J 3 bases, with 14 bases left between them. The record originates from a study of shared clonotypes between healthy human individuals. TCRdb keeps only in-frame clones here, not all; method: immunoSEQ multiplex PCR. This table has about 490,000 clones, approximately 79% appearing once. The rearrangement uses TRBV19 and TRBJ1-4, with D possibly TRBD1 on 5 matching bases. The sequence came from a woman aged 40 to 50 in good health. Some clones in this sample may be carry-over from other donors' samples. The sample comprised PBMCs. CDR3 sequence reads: CASRLRDASNEKLFF. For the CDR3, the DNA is TGTGCCAGTAGGCTTCGGGACGCCTCTAATGAAAAACTGTTTTTT.